This T cell receptor (beta chain) was sequenced during a study of blood T cell repertoires in COVID-19. Per the original methods: Nucleated cell counts were estimated from reference gene primer amplification. Sequencing was performed with immunoSEQ multiplex PCR; in TCRdb, only in-frame clones are kept and a portion is missing. D and trimming come from the DNA, and the V and J calls and clone size come from that table. The sample has 200,000 to 300,000 clones, less than 90% seen once. V trimming: 0 bases; J trimming: 14 bases; junction bases outside the gene matches: 9. The CDR3 extends over 15 amino acids. Germline-derived CDR1 and CDR2 are LGHNA and YSLEER.

The rearrangement links TRBV4-3 to TRBJ1-6; TRBD1 matches 8 bases. Sequencing used peripheral blood. This TCR was sampled from a man aged 25-40 years with active or convalescent COVID-19. For the CDR3, the DNA is TGCGCCAGCAGCCAAGATTACGACAGGGGCAGTACCCTCCACTTT. This codes for CASSQDYDRGSTLHF.